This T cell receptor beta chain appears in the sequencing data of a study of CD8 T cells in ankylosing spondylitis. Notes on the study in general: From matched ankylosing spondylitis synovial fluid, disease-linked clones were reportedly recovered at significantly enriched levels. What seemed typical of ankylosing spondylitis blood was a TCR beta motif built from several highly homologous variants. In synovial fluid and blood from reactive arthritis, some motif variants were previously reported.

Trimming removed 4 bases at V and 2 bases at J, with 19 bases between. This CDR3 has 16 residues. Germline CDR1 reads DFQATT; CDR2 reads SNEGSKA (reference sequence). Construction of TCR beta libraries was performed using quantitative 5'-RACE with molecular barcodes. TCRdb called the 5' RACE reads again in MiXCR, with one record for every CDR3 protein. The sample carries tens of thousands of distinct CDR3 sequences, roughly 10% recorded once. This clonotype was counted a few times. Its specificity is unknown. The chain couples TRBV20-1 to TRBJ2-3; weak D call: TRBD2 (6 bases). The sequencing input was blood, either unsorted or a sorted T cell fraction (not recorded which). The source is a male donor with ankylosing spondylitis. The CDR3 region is CSAIPLWREYTDTQYF. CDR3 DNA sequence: TGCAGTGCTATTCCCTTGTGGCGGGAATACACAGATACGCAGTATTTT.